These T cell receptor beta chains were read from a single sample in a study of identical twins. TCRdb re-called the 5' RACE reads through MiXCR, storing one row per CDR3 protein. There are just under 650,000 distinct CDR3 sequences in the sample; 7.1% occur only once, and roughly 1.5% lies in the top ten. These data were likewise used in another study, on yellow fever vaccine responses in identical twins.

The sample consisted of PBMCs. These receptor sequences come from a woman aged 18-35 years in good health. CDR3s include the opening cysteine and the closing phenylalanine or tryptophan. D genes are given only for firm matches. Clone size appears in some rows only: once, few, many, or a class for an expanded clone.

d_call: TRBD1
v_call: TRBV4-1
cdr3_length: 17
clone_size: few
j_call: TRBJ2-3
cdr3_nt: TGCGCCAGCAGCCAAGGGGACAGGGGGCCCACCACAGATACGCAGTATTTT
cdr3_aa: CASSQGDRGPTTDTQYF

d_call: .
v_call: TRBV4-1
cdr3_length: 13
clone_size: many
j_call: TRBJ1-1
cdr3_nt: TGCGCCAGCAGCCTGGACAGTACATATGAAGCTTTCTTT
cdr3_aa: CASSLDSTYEAFF

d_call: .
v_call: TRBV5-1
cdr3_length: 13
clone_size: few
j_call: TRBJ2-5
cdr3_nt: TGCGCCAGCAGCTTGGACCAAACGGAGACCCAGTACTTC
cdr3_aa: CASSLDQTETQYF

d_call: .
v_call: TRBV20-1
cdr3_length: 13
clone_size: .
j_call: TRBJ1-5
cdr3_nt: TGCAGTGCTCCGGTTAGCGGCAATCAGCCCCAGCATTTT
cdr3_aa: CSAPVSGNQPQHF

d_call: .
v_call: TRBV29-1
cdr3_length: 12
clone_size: many
j_call: TRBJ1-1
cdr3_nt: TGCAGCGTTTTTGGGGTTGAGACTGAAGCTTTCTTT
cdr3_aa: CSVFGVETEAFF

d_call: TRBD1
v_call: TRBV27
cdr3_length: 15
clone_size: .
j_call: TRBJ2-7
cdr3_nt: TGTGCCAGCAGTTTCGTTGGGACAGGGGTTTTAGAGCAGTACTTC
cdr3_aa: CASSFVGTGVLEQYF

d_call: .
v_call: TRBV6-5
cdr3_length: 14
clone_size: many
j_call: TRBJ1-1
cdr3_nt: TGTGCCAGCAGTTACGGGGCGGGAGACACTGAAGCTTTCTTT
cdr3_aa: CASSYGAGDTEAFF

d_call: .
v_call: TRBV20-1
cdr3_length: 11
clone_size: .
j_call: TRBJ2-5
cdr3_nt: TGCAGTGCTTTCAATTGGGAGACCCAGTACTTC
cdr3_aa: CSAFNWETQYF

d_call: .
v_call: TRBV5-1
cdr3_length: 11
clone_size: few
j_call: TRBJ2-1
cdr3_nt: TGCGCCAGCAGCGCCTTCTATGAGCAGTTCTTC
cdr3_aa: CASSAFYEQFF

d_call: .
v_call: TRBV25-1
cdr3_length: 13
clone_size: few
j_call: TRBJ1-2
cdr3_nt: TGTGCCAGCAGTGGCCCCGGGGGCTATGGCTACACCTTC
cdr3_aa: CASSGPGGYGYTF

d_call: .
v_call: TRBV6-4
cdr3_length: 13
clone_size: few
j_call: TRBJ2-2
cdr3_nt: TGTGCCAGCAGTGAAGGGGGAGCCGGGGAGCTGTTTTTT
cdr3_aa: CASSEGGAGELFF

d_call: .
v_call: TRBV5-1
cdr3_length: 12
clone_size: many
j_call: TRBJ1-1
cdr3_nt: TGCGCCAGCAGCCCTACAGGTGTTGAAGCTTTCTTT
cdr3_aa: CASSPTGVEAFF

d_call: .
v_call: TRBV11-2
cdr3_length: 15
clone_size: .
j_call: TRBJ1-1
cdr3_nt: TGTGCCAGCAGCTTAGAGGGGGGGGTCCAAACTGAAGCTTTCTTT
cdr3_aa: CASSLEGGVQTEAFF

d_call: .
v_call: TRBV5-1
cdr3_length: 16
clone_size: few
j_call: TRBJ2-3
cdr3_nt: TGCGCCAGCAGCTGGTCAAGTACTTCCGGCACAGATACGCAGTATTTT
cdr3_aa: CASSWSSTSGTDTQYF

d_call: .
v_call: TRBV20-1
cdr3_length: 12
clone_size: few
j_call: TRBJ2-6
cdr3_nt: TGCAGTGCTAGGGACGGGGCCAACGTCCTGACTTTC
cdr3_aa: CSARDGANVLTF

d_call: .
v_call: TRBV10-3
cdr3_length: 13
clone_size: few
j_call: TRBJ2-7
cdr3_nt: TGTGCCATCAGTCAAGGGGGGAGTTACGAGCAGTACTTC
cdr3_aa: CAISQGGSYEQYF

d_call: TRBD1
v_call: TRBV3-1
cdr3_length: 14
clone_size: .
j_call: TRBJ2-7
cdr3_nt: TGTGCCACCTCTTCCGGGACAGGGCTCTACGAGCAGTACTTC
cdr3_aa: CATSSGTGLYEQYF

d_call: TRBD2
v_call: TRBV14
cdr3_length: 19
clone_size: .
j_call: TRBJ2-1
cdr3_nt: TGTGCCAGCAGCCGGAGGGGGGATAGCGGGAGGGGATCCTACAATGAGCAGTTCTTC
cdr3_aa: CASSRRGDSGRGSYNEQFF